A selection of T cell receptor beta chains follows, all from one sample in a study of blood T cells in healthy people across ages. In TCRdb, the 5' RACE reads were re-called with MiXCR into one record per CDR3 protein. Of about 1.7 million distinct CDR3 sequences listed, 28% were seen once; the top ten hold 7.7%. Sequenced material: blood. The source is a woman in her twenties or thirties in good health. The CDR3 runs from the conserved cysteine through the conserved F or W. The D gene is left open where the match is weak. Clone size is given for some rows only: seen once, a few or many times, or a class if the clone is expanded.

J | size | D | V | DNA | CDR3
TRBJ2-5 | many | TRBD1 | TRBV4-1 | TGCGCCAGCAGCCTCACCAGGGGGCTGAAGACCCAGTACTTC | CASSLTRGLKTQYF
TRBJ2-5 | few | . | TRBV29-1 | TGCAGCGTTAAGGATTATGAAGAGACCCAGTACTTC | CSVKDYEETQYF
TRBJ2-3 | . | . | TRBV10-3 | TGTGCCATCAGTGACCTGGGGGGGGCCGGAGGGACAGATACGCAGTATTTT | CAISDLGGAGGTDTQYF
TRBJ1-2 | few | TRBD1 | TRBV7-3 | TGTGCCAGCAGCTTTCGGGACAGGGGGCGCCTTGGCTACACCTTC | CASSFRDRGRLGYTF
TRBJ2-4 | . | TRBD2 | TRBV15 | TGTGCCACCAGCAGAGTTGGAGCGGGGCTTAAAAACAATGAGCAGTACTTC | CATSRVGAGLKNNEQYF
TRBJ1-2 | few | . | TRBV6-5 | TGTGCCAGCAGTTACTCGGCAGAAACTGGCTACACCTTC | CASSYSAETGYTF
TRBJ1-4 | few | . | TRBV20-1 | TGCAGTGCTAGCAGGGAGGGGGTTGGGGAAAAACTGTTTTTT | CSASREGVGEKLFF
TRBJ2-7 | many | . | TRBV20-1 | TGCAGTGCTAGAGTCGGGGCGAATTACGAGCAGTACTTC | CSARVGANYEQYF
TRBJ1-6 | few | . | TRBV4-3 | TGCGCCAGCAGCCAAGAGGTGGGGGGCTGGAAACCCCTCCACTTT | CASSQEVGGWKPLHF
TRBJ2-1 | many | TRBD2 | TRBV7-3 | TGTGCCAGCAGCCCAGGACTAGCGGGGGGGAGCTCCTACAATGAGCAGTTCTTC | CASSPGLAGGSSYNEQFF
TRBJ1-2 | few | . | TRBV12-3/TRBV12-4 | TGTGCCAGCAGTTTGTGGATCTATGGCTACACCTTC | CASSLWIYGYTF
TRBJ1-1 | many | . | TRBV5-1 | TGTGCCAGCAGCTTGGGTGGGACGAACACTGAAGCTTTCTTT | CASSLGGTNTEAFF
TRBJ2-7 | . | . | TRBV6-6 | TGTGCCAGCAGTTACCAAGGGGCCGAGCAGTACTTC | CASSYQGAEQYF
TRBJ1-1 | once | . | TRBV30 | TGTGCCTGGGCCCTTCGGTTAGGGAACACTGAAGCTTTCTTT | CAWALRLGNTEAFF
TRBJ2-1 | . | TRBD1 | TRBV9 | TGTGCCAGCAGCGTAAGAGGGACAGCGACAGACCATGAGCAGTTCTTC | CASSVRGTATDHEQFF
TRBJ2-7 | . | TRBD2 | TRBV5-1 | TGCGCCAGCAGCTTAATAGCGGGGGGCACCTACAATGAGCAGTACTTC | CASSLIAGGTYNEQYF
TRBJ2-1 | many | . | TRBV6-6 | TGTGCCAGCAGCTTCCGGACCACCGGGAGTGAGCAGTTCTTC | CASSFRTTGSEQFF
TRBJ2-1 | . | TRBD2 | TRBV20-1 | TGCAGTGCCATCGGGGGGACGAGTGCCTACAATGAGCAGTTCTTC | CSAIGGTSAYNEQFF
TRBJ1-2 | . | . | TRBV5-4 | TGTGCCAGCTTCAAGGACAGCCCCATTTCCTCCTATGGCTACACCTTC | CASFKDSPISSYGYTF
TRBJ2-1 | few | . | TRBV19 | TGTGCCAGTAGTATCGGTCCTGGGGGGACGTACGAGCAGTTCTTC | CASSIGPGGTYEQFF
TRBJ2-7 | many | . | TRBV10-3 | TGTGCCATCAGTGATAAGAAGGGGGGGTCCTACGAGCAGTACTTC | CAISDKKGGSYEQYF
TRBJ2-3 | few | TRBD2 | TRBV27 | TGTGCCAGCAGTACCCGACTAGCGGTGGTCACAGATACGCAGTATTTT | CASSTRLAVVTDTQYF
TRBJ2-5 | . | TRBD2 | TRBV5-1 | TGCGCCAGCAGCCAAAGAAGCGGGGGAATGGAGACCCAGTACTTC | CASSQRSGGMETQYF
TRBJ2-2 | . | . | TRBV20-1 | TGCAGTGCTAGAGAACTCTCTAACACCGGGGAGCTGTTTTTT | CSARELSNTGELFF
TRBJ1-3 | . | . | TRBV5-1 | TGCGCCAGCAGCCGGGTGGCTGGAAACACCATATATTTT | CASSRVAGNTIYF
TRBJ2-3 | . | . | TRBV20-1 | TGCAGTGACAGTCTCCTCACAGATACGCAGTATTTT | CSDSLLTDTQYF
TRBJ1-4 | few | TRBD1 | TRBV4-3 | TGCGCCAGCAGCCAAGAGGACAGGGCAACAACTAATGAAAAACTGTTTTTT | CASSQEDRATTNEKLFF
TRBJ2-3 | . | TRBD2 | TRBV5-6 | TGTGCCAGCAGCTCCGCTTCTAGCGGGGGTTATAGCACAGATACGCAGTATTTT | CASSSASSGGYSTDTQYF
TRBJ2-1 | . | TRBD1 | TRBV20-1 | TGCAGTGCTAGAGAGAAGGGGACAGGATACAATGAGCAGTTCTTC | CSAREKGTGYNEQFF
TRBJ2-5 | . | . | TRBV5-1 | TGCGCCAGCAGTCCTTCCCCCCCACAAGAGACCCAGTACTTC | CASSPSPPQETQYF
TRBJ1-2 | . | . | TRBV5-1 | TGCGCCAGCAGCGAACCGTGGACAGATGGCTACACCTTC | CASSEPWTDGYTF
TRBJ2-1 | few | . | TRBV6-5 | TGTGCCAGCAGTTACGGGGCCTCTAGGAATGAGCAGTTCTTC | CASSYGASRNEQFF